These 17 T cell receptor beta chains originate from one sample sequenced in a study of CD8 T cells in Susac syndrome. RNA in amounts of roughly 0.5 to 1 ug was reverse transcribed with random hexamers. TCRdb analysed the immunoSEQ multiplex PCR reads with MiXCR anew, one entry per CDR3 protein. The table shows some 70,000 distinct CDR3 sequences, with 90% to 95% occurring only once. The source material was CD8+ T cells from PBMCs. Every receptor here comes from a human donor with multiple sclerosis.

This chain links TRBV5-1 with TRBJ2-3; 10 bases fit TRBD2. Germline V gene data show CDR1 as SGHRS and CDR2 as YFSETQ. The CDR3 sequence is 19 residues long. V was clipped by 5 bases and J by 4 bases; unmatched bases: 19. CDR3 in amino acids: CASSIPSGRADGLSDTQYF. In DNA form, the CDR3 reads TGCGCCAGCAGTATTCCCAGCGGGAGGGCCGATGGGCTCTCAGATACGCAGTATTTT.

V and J are TRBV20-1 and TRBJ2-1; D may be TRBD2 (5 bases). Trimming shortened V by 1 base and J by 4 bases, and 8 bases separated the two germline ends. The CDR3 spans 13 residues. Germline V lookup: CDR1 DFQATT, CDR2 SNEGSKA (reference sequence). CDR3: CSARAPGYNEQFF. CDR3 DNA sequence: TGCAGTGCTAGAGCGCCGGGATACAATGAGCAGTTCTTC.

The CDR3 DNA follows: TGCAGCGCAGAAAACCAGGAATTCAACTATGGCTACACCTTC. Its protein product is CSAENQEFNYGYTF. This rearrangement joins TRBV29-1 to TRBJ1-2; no firm D call. Per germline, CDR1 SQVTM and CDR2 ANQGSEA. The CDR3 is 14 amino acids. Trimming removed 7 bases from V and 2 bases from J, with 17 bases in between.

The chain employs TRBV7-3 and TRBJ2-3; 7 bases match TRBD2. CDR3 length: 14 amino acids. J was trimmed by 4 bases and V by 10 bases; bases with no gene match: 11. CDR1 SGHTA and CDR2 FQGTGA come from the germline V gene. The CDR3 spells CATAWGGSADTQYF. The CDR3 DNA follows: TGTGCCACCGCCTGGGGCGGGAGCGCAGATACGCAGTATTTT. The whole variable domain, filled in from reference TRBV7-3 and TRBJ2-3, reads GAGVSQTPSNKVTEKGKYVELRCDPISGHTALYWYRQSLGQGPEFLIYFQGTGAADDSGLPNDRFFAVRPEGSVSTLKIQRTERGDSAVYLCATAWGGSADTQYFGPGTRLTVL.

J is TRBJ2-3 and V is TRBV7-8; TRBD1 agrees at 10 bases. V lost 4 bases and J lost 5; bases outside the gene matches: 3. The CDR3 length is 14 residues. Per germline, CDR1 SGHVS and CDR2 FQNEAQ. The CDR3 is CASSSGTGEDTQYF. CDR3 DNA sequence: TGTGCCAGCAGCTCGGGGACAGGGGAAGATACGCAGTATTTT.

The CDR3 is CAWSVDRGNIQYF. The CDR3 region has the DNA TGTGCCTGGAGTGTAGATAGGGGAAACATTCAGTACTTC. The chain joins TRBV30 to TRBJ2-4; possible D gene TRBD1, 5 bases. Germline CDR1 and CDR2: GTSNPN and SVGIG (reference sequence). The CDR3 loop spans 13 amino acids. Trimming removed 0 bases from V and 6 bases from J, with 9 bases in between.

This chain connects TRBV9 to TRBJ2-1; TRBD2 matches at 9 bases. V was clipped by 0 bases and J by 7 bases; unmatched bases: 2. The CDR3 runs 14 residues. CDR1 SGDLS and CDR2 YYNGEE come from the germline V gene. The DNA of the CDR3 is TGTGCCAGCAGCGTAGGGACTAGCGAAAATGAGCAGTTCTTC. Translation gives CASSVGTSENEQFF. The full variable domain, rest sourced from reference TRBV9 and TRBJ2-1, is DSGVTQTPKHLITATGQRVTLRCSPRSGDLSVYWYQQSLDQGLQFLIQYYNGEERAKGNILERFSAQQFPDLHSELNLSSLELGDSALYFCASSVGTSENEQFFGPGTRLTVL.

V usage is TRBV12-3 or TRBV12-4 and J usage is TRBJ2-7; tentative D call: TRBD2 (5 bases). Deletions cut 2 bases from V and 3 bases from J, with 8 bases between. The CDR3 has 13 amino acids. CDR3 DNA sequence: TGTGCCAGCAGTTTACCAGAGGGCTACGAGCAGTACTTC. Its translation is CASSLPEGYEQYF.

Of note for this clonotype: The limits of the CDR3 on the DNA are not certain, so only TCRdb's listed CDR3 is given. This chain connects TRBV23-1 to TRBJ2-2; the D call TRBD1 from the table was never checked on the DNA. TRBV23-1 falls under the ORF class, with uncertain function. The CDR3 extends over 15 residues, inclusive of both ends. The CDR3 loop reads CASSQFLARPGSCFF.

The rearrangement uses TRBV4-3 and TRBJ1-2; D is perhaps TRBD1 (5 bases). Trimming left V 8 bases short and J 8 bases short, with 15 bases between. CDR3 length: 12 residues. The V gene's germline CDR1 is LGHNA and CDR2 YSLEER. The CDR3 protein is CASGTPSEGYTF. DNA of the CDR3: TGCGCCAGCGGGACGCCCTCTGAGGGCTACACCTTC.

This clonotype was found once. This chain uses TRBV4-1 with TRBJ2-1, with TRBD1 as a possible D gene (5 bases). Germline V gene data show CDR1 as MGHRA and CDR2 as YSYEKL. Trimming took off 0 bases at V and 7 bases at J, with 10 bases between the two ends. There are 14 residues in the CDR3. Written as DNA, the CDR3 is TGCGCCAGCAGCCAAGACAGGGCCCGGAATGAGCAGTTCTTC. Protein product: CASSQDRARNEQFF.

The V gene is TRBV7-9, the J gene TRBJ1-2, with D hard to call. V shed 5 bases and J shed 8 bases, with 12 bases lying between them. This CDR3 has 12 residues. Germline CDR1 SEHNR, CDR2 FQNEAQ (reference sequence). Here the CDR3 reads CASSPVPEGYTF. CDR3 in DNA: TGTGCCAGCAGCCCCGTCCCTGAAGGCTACACCTTC.

The chain links TRBV5-1 to TRBJ2-7; maybe TRBD1 (6 bases). This CDR3 comprises 13 residues. Germline lookup yields CDR1 SGHRS and CDR2 YFSETQ. With 0 bases removed from V and 5 bases from J, the gap between germline ends came to 9 bases. The CDR3 coding sequence is TGCGCCAGCAGCTTGGGACAGGTCGACGAGCAGTACTTC. Residues: CASSLGQVDEQYF.

The rearrangement links TRBV2 to TRBJ2-7, with a possible D match to TRBD1 (6 bases). Germline V gene sequence: CDR1 SNHLY, CDR2 FYNNEI. The CDR3 spans 14 residues. V lost 4 bases and J 2 bases, leaving 12 bases between the germline ends. CDR3 residues: CASSGTAQTYEQYF. CDR3 nucleotide sequence: TGTGCCAGCAGTGGGACAGCGCAGACCTACGAGCAGTACTTC.

The chain links TRBV27 to TRBJ2-7; weak D call: TRBD1 (6 bases). V lost 5 bases and J 0 bases, leaving 11 bases between the germline ends. The length of the CDR3 is 14 residues. Germline V gene lookup returns CDR1 MNHEY and CDR2 SMNVEV (reference sequence). CDR3 amino acids: CASSQTGSSYEQYF. The DNA for the CDR3 is TGTGCCAGCAGTCAAACAGGGAGCTCCTACGAGCAGTACTTC.

The chain joins TRBV27 to TRBJ2-1, with D unresolved. The V gene lost 3 bases and the J gene lost 3 bases, with 9 bases spanning the gap. Germline loops: CDR1 MNHEY, CDR2 SMNVEV (reference sequence). The CDR3 runs 14 residues. CDR3 region: CASSLGSNYNEQFF. DNA of the CDR3: TGTGCCAGCAGTTTGGGCAGCAACTACAATGAGCAGTTCTTC.

The J gene is TRBJ2-5, the V gene TRBV7-6, with 10 nucleotides matching TRBD2. The CDR3 spans 16 residues. Germline V gives CDR1 SGHVS, CDR2 FNYEAQ. V was pared by 4 bases and J by 4 bases, with 9 bases of the junction left unmatched. The DNA of the CDR3 is TGTGCCAGCAGCTCCCCTAGCGGGGGTAGGAGAGAGACCCAGTACTTC. Translated: CASSSPSGGRRETQYF.